This TCR beta chain was sequenced for a study of regulatory T cells in long-lasting Graves disease. Study background: Treatment with antithyroid drugs for over 5 years, together with positive TSH receptor antibodies, meant persistent Graves' disease. Points from the study as a whole: Persistent disease preferred TRBV28, TRBJ1-2 and TRBJ2-5; new disease, TRBV20-1 and TRBJ2-1. Less diverse TCR repertoires were seen in persistent Graves' patients than in newly diagnosed ones.

Library construction for TCR beta used iRepertoire HTBI primers and Arm-PCR of CDR3 regions. TCRdb processed the multiplex PCR reads anew with MiXCR; each CDR3 protein has one entry. This sample carries 500,000 to 800,000 distinct CDR3 sequences, around 30% of them seen once, and the ten largest clones take around 42%. The V end lost 0 bases, the J end lost 0 bases, and 5 bases lay between the germline ends. Germline V CDR1 and CDR2: MNHEY, SVGAGI. This CDR3 is 14 amino acids long. The table lists this clonotype with a few counts. Its antigen is unidentified. The time point is: persistent/refractory GD, antithyroid drugs over 5 years with positive TRAb. The TCR library was made from RNA extracted from PBMCs.

This clonotype was sampled from a female donor with Graves disease. The specimen comprised peripheral blood mononuclear cells (PBMCs), sampled when the disease was refractory, from a patient treated with antithyroid drugs. The chain has TRBV6-5 and TRBJ1-1; no definite D call. The CDR3 protein is CASSYSTLNTEAFF. CDR3 DNA sequence: TGTGCCAGCAGTTACTCAACCCTGAACACTGAAGCTTTCTTT.